This T cell receptor (beta chain) was retrieved from a study of early T cells in non-severe SARS-CoV-2 infection. Overall study: Unpaired chains resulted from sequencing bulk RNA of unsorted whole blood. Study results and limitations: Private and CD4 specificities were missed by VDJdb matching, which favored anti-spike CD8 responses.

The length of the CDR3 is 14 residues. Germline values: CDR1 SGHTA, CDR2 FQGNSA. V was cut by 7 bases and J by 1 base, with 10 bases left in between. This clonotype was seen many times. Antigen: not known. Each single cDNA molecule received a unique molecular identifier. MiXCR, run by TCRdb on the 5' RACE reads, gives a single entry per CDR3 protein. There are over 30,000 distinct CDR3 sequences in the sample; more than 5% occur only once, and around an eighth lies in the top ten. The receptor was isolated from an adult who was a healthcare worker with PCR-confirmed SARS-CoV-2 infection or an uninfected control (not recorded which). The rearrangement joins TRBV7-2 to TRBJ2-2; D perhaps matches TRBD1 (6 bases). The sample was whole blood. This CDR3 reads CASKPGQNTGELFF. The DNA for the CDR3 is TGTGCCAGCAAACCGGGACAGAACACCGGGGAGCTGTTTTTT. The whole variable domain, filled in from reference TRBV7-2 and TRBJ2-2, reads GAGVSQSPSNKVTEKGKDVELRCDPISGHTALYWYRQSLGQGLEFLIYFQGNSAPDKSGLPSDRFSAERTGGSVSTLTIQRTQQEDSAVYLCASKPGQNTGELFFGEGSRLTVL.